The next 16 T cell receptor beta chains were all read from a single sample in a study of blood T cell repertoires in COVID-19. TCRdb's copy holds only in-frame clones and misses some; the assay was immunoSEQ multiplex PCR. This table has 540,000 or so clones, roughly nine tenths appearing once. The material sequenced was peripheral blood. All receptors come from a woman between 50 and 59 years old with COVID-19, enrolled during active disease.

The rearrangement joins TRBV9 to TRBJ1-3; unclear D gene. Looked up from germline, CDR1 is SGDLS and CDR2 is YYNGEE. Trimming removed 0 bases at V and 8 bases at J, with 6 bases between. The CDR3 runs to 12 residues. In DNA form, the CDR3 reads TGTGCCAGCAGCGTAGACGGGGACACCATATATTTT. It translates to CASSVDGDTIYF.

This rearrangement joins TRBV12-3 or TRBV12-4 to TRBJ1-5; the D is unclear. V was clipped by 6 bases and J by 3 bases, with 9 bases between them. The CDR3 is made up of 13 amino acids. The DNA of the CDR3 is TGTGCCAGCAGCCCCGGGAACAATCAGCCCCAGCATTTT. Its protein product is CASSPGNNQPQHF.

This chain joins TRBV5-1 and TRBJ1-2, with TRBD1 matching 7 bases. Germline assignment: CDR1 SGHRS and CDR2 YFSETQ. The CDR3 is made up of 13 amino acids. The ends lost 4 bases at V and 5 bases at J; junction bases unmatched: 5. The CDR3 DNA follows: TGCGCCAGCAGCACTGGACAGGCTTATGGCTACACCTTC. Translation: CASSTGQAYGYTF. Complete variable domain (other parts from reference TRBV5-1 and TRBJ1-2): KAGVTQTPRYLIKTRGQQVTLSCSPISGHRSVSWYQQTPGQGLQFLFEYFSETQRNKGNFPGRFSGRQFSNSRSEMNVSTLELGDSALYLCASSTGQAYGYTFGSGTRLTVV.

V gene TRBV15 combines with J gene TRBJ1-1; 10 bases are shared with TRBD1. The CDR3 is 15 residues long. The ends lost 0 bases at V and 5 bases at J; junction bases unmatched: 3. Germline-derived CDR1 and CDR2 are LNHNV and YYDKDF (reference sequence). For the CDR3, the DNA is TGTGCCACCAGCAGAGACAGACAGGGGGCTACTGAAGCTTTCTTT. Encoded protein: CATSRDRQGATEAFF.

The chain links TRBV3-1 (or the pseudogene TRBV3-2) to TRBJ1-2, with 8 bases aligning to TRBD1. The CDR3 loop spans 13 amino acids. The germline gives CDR1 LGHDT, CDR2 YNNKEL (reference sequence). Trimming took 4 bases from V and 6 from J; bases not matched to a gene: 4. The CDR3 bases are TGTGCCAGCAGCCGCGGACAGGGTGATGGCTACACCTTC. Its translation is CASSRGQGDGYTF.

The chain couples TRBV6-4 to TRBJ1-2, with D possibly being TRBD1 (6 bases). Deletions cut 0 bases from V and 8 bases from J, with 13 bases between. The CDR3 has 14 amino acids. In germline, CDR1 is MRHNA, CDR2 SNTAGT. Here the CDR3 DNA reads TGTGCCAGCAGTGACTCGGCAGGGGCGCGGGGCTACACCTTC. Protein product: CASSDSAGARGYTF.

The chain links TRBV6-2 or TRBV6-3 to TRBJ1-2, with no clear D. The germline V gene has CDR1 MNHEY and CDR2 SVGEGT. With 0 bases removed from V and 1 base from J, the gap between germline ends came to 6 bases. This CDR3 has 14 residues. The CDR3 DNA is TGTGCCAGCAGTTACTCGGGGAGTAACTATGGCTACACCTTC. This sequence encodes CASSYSGSNYGYTF.

The genes are TRBV2 and TRBJ1-2; 8 bases are a match to TRBD1. The V segment lost 6 bases and the J segment 6 bases; nucleotides outside the gene matches: 6. CDR1 is SNHLY, CDR2 FYNNEI, per germline. The CDR3 sequence is 13 residues long. The DNA for the CDR3 is TGTGCCAGCAGGCGGACAGGGACGAATGGCTACACCTTC. Protein product: CASRRTGTNGYTF. Looking up the rest from reference TRBV2 and TRBJ1-2 gives the full variable domain: EPEVTQTPSHQVTQMGQEVILRCVPISNHLYFYWYRQILGQKVEFLVSFYNNEISEKSEIFDDQFSVERPDGSNFTLKIRSTKLEDSAMYFCASRRTGTNGYTFGSGTRLTVV.

In DNA, the CDR3 is TGTGCCAGCTCACCGGAGGGGAATGAAAAACTGTTTTTT. It translates to CASSPEGNEKLFF. The chain couples TRBV18 to TRBJ1-4; a possible D gene is TRBD1 (5 bases). The CDR3 length is 13 residues. The V gene lost 3 bases and the J gene lost 5 bases, with 7 bases spanning the gap. Looked up from germline, CDR1 is KGHSH and CDR2 is LQKENI.

V gene TRBV21-1 combines with J gene TRBJ2-4; the table's D call of TRBD1 was not tested on the DNA. TRBV21-1 is an annotated pseudogene. The CDR3 has 12 amino acids. CDR3: CASSIGQGSPYF. CDR3 DNA: TGTGCCAGCAGCATCGGACAGGGGAGTCCGTACTTC.

The chain recombines TRBV3-1 (or the pseudogene TRBV3-2) with TRBJ2-3, with 11 bases that match TRBD2. Trimming removed 3 bases from V and 3 bases from J; junction bases left unmatched: 5. This CDR3 has 16 amino acids. The germline V gene encodes CDR1 LGHDT and CDR2 YNNKEL (reference sequence). In nucleotides, the CDR3 is TGTGCCAGCAGCCATCGGACTAGCGGGCTGACAGATACGCAGTATTTT. It yields the protein CASSHRTSGLTDTQYF.

This chain joins TRBV7-8 and TRBJ1-6; D unresolved. Trimming pared 5 bases from V and 13 bases from J, leaving 18 bases between. Germline V lookup: CDR1 SGHVS, CDR2 FQNEAQ. The CDR3 contains 14 residues. The CDR3 DNA follows: TGTGCCAGCAGCGTCCGGGTCCCAAGAGGGCCCCTCCACTTT. It encodes CASSVRVPRGPLHF.

The chain has TRBV29-1 and TRBJ2-7; D gene unclear. CDR1 SQVTM and CDR2 ANQGSEA come from the germline V gene. V lost 6 bases, J lost 7 bases, and 10 bases lay in between. The CDR3 sequence is 10 residues long. The CDR3 nucleotides are TGCAGCGTGGATCACGGGGAGCAGTACTTC. Protein product: CSVDHGEQYF.

This clone was observed once. V usage is TRBV27 and J usage is TRBJ1-2; 9 bases fit TRBD1. V shed 5 bases and J 4 bases; nucleotides not matched to a gene: 11. The CDR3 is made up of 16 amino acids. The germline gives CDR1 MNHEY, CDR2 SMNVEV (reference sequence). As DNA, the CDR3 is TGTGCCAGCAGTCCGTCGGGACAGGGTTTCGCCTATGGCTACACCTTC. It is translated as CASSPSGQGFAYGYTF.

The gene calls are TRBV19 and TRBJ2-3; D remains unclear. This CDR3 comprises 13 residues. V was pared by 7 bases and J by 6 bases, with 14 bases between. The germline V gene encodes CDR1 LNHDA and CDR2 SQIVND (reference sequence). This CDR3 reads CASNLARTDTQYF. DNA for the CDR3: TGTGCCAGTAATTTGGCCCGAACGGATACGCAGTATTTT.

The J gene is TRBJ1-2, the V gene TRBV30; D may be TRBD1 (5 bases). V lost 2 bases and J 2 bases, leaving 18 bases between the germline ends. The CDR3 covers 16 residues. CDR1 GTSNPN and CDR2 SVGIG come from the germline V gene (reference sequence). The CDR3 protein is CAWSPGDRTTNYGYTF. Written as DNA, the CDR3 is TGTGCCTGGAGTCCGGGGGACCGAACGACAAACTATGGCTACACCTTC.